This entry is about one T cell receptor (beta chain). The sequenced template was cDNA made from the entire isolated RNA. Average reads for naive, central memory and regulatory T cell samples were roughly 3.4 million. Clones were read by immunoSEQ multiplex PCR, and TCRdb kept only the in-frame ones, dropping some. The sample consists of about 140,000 clones, less than 10% of them appearing once. This CDR3 is built from 16 residues. CDR1 and CDR2 from the germline V gene are ENHRY and SYGVKD. Trimming shortened V by 3 bases and J by 4 bases, and 16 bases separated the two germline ends. These data are taken from a study of beta chain features in type 1 diabetes.

This chain joins TRBV10-3 and TRBJ1-5; D gene ambiguous. The receptor was derived from a woman in her thirties or forties in good health. Sequenced input: central memory CD4+ T cells from blood. In nucleotides, the CDR3 is TGTGCCATCAGTGATAATCTCGGACTGCAGAATCAGCCCCAGCATTTT. It yields the protein CAISDNLGLQNQPQHF.